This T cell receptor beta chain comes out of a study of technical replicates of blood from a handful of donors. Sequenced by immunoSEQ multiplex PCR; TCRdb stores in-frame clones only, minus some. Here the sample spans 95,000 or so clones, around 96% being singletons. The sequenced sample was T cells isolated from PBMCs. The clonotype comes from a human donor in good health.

The CDR3 nucleotides are TGTGCCAGCAAAAGGGACAGGGGGGAAGAGACCCAGTACTTC. This sequence encodes CASKRDRGEETQYF. The chain carries TRBV2 and TRBJ2-5; TRBD1 aligns across 11 bases. This CDR3 is built from 14 residues. Per the germline V gene, CDR1 is SNHLY and CDR2 is FYNNEI. The trim removed 7 bases at V and 3 bases at J, leaving 4 bases unmatched.